This TCR beta chain is from a study of shared clonotypes between healthy human individuals. The assay was immunoSEQ multiplex PCR, and TCRdb's table has in-frame clones only and misses some. This table holds about 380,000 clones, 95% to 97% found once. Germline V gene sequence: CDR1 MDHEN, CDR2 SYDVKM. The ends lost 8 bases at V and 8 bases at J; junction bases unmatched: 7. The CDR3 sequence is 12 residues long. The rearrangement joins TRBV28 to TRBJ1-1, with 8 bases lining up with TRBD1. The receptor's source is a man aged 25-45 years in good health. Sequencing was performed on memory CD8+ T cells sorted from blood. Subset denoted: CD45RO+ cells pooled with CCR7-negative TemRA cells. CDR3 DNA sequence: TGTGCCAGCGGGGGACAGGCCCTAGAAGCTTTCTTT. Translation gives CASGGQALEAFF.